Each of the 19 T cell receptor beta chains below was sequenced from the same sample in a study of OX40 agonist ivuxolimab in advanced cancers. Data came from immunoSEQ multiplex PCR; TCRdb stores just in-frame clones and leaves some out. The sample has tens of thousands of clones; 84% are singletons. Material: CD4+ or CD8+ T cells sorted from blood, obtained in a trial of the OX40 agonist ivuxolimab. The receptors come from an adult with an advanced solid tumor such as melanoma, head and neck, liver or kidney cancer.

The chain uses TRBV5-1 and TRBJ2-3; perhaps TRBD1 as D (5 bases). The CDR3 length is 15 residues. CDR1 SGHRS and CDR2 YFSETQ come from the germline V gene. V was clipped by 0 bases and J by 4 bases, with 12 bases between them. CDR3 DNA sequence: TGCGCCAGCAGCTTGGAGTCAGGGTCCCCAGATACGCAGTATTTT. The encoded protein is CASSLESGSPDTQYF.

V and J are TRBV7-2 and TRBJ1-2, with D possibly being TRBD1 (5 bases). V was cut by 0 bases and J by 4 bases, with 9 bases left in between. Germline CDR1 reads SGHTA; CDR2 reads FQGNSA. The CDR3 runs to 14 residues. In nucleotides, the CDR3 is TGTGCCAGCAGCTTAGCTCCAGGGTCCTATGGCTACACCTTC. The encoded protein is CASSLAPGSYGYTF.

This clone was picked up a small number of times. The chain recombines TRBV19 with TRBJ2-1; no definite D call. The germline V gene has CDR1 LNHDA and CDR2 SQIVND (reference sequence). The CDR3 loop spans 14 amino acids. V lost 4 bases and J 2 bases, leaving 9 bases between the germline ends. The DNA of the CDR3 is TGTGCCAGTAGTAACCTTGGCACCTACAATGAGCAGTTCTTC. Its protein product is CASSNLGTYNEQFF.

This clone was picked up a small number of times. This chain joins TRBV20-1 and TRBJ2-7, with D perhaps given as TRBD1 or TRBD2 (5 bases each). The CDR3 spans 10 residues. V lost 6 bases and J 11 bases, leaving 14 bases between the germline ends. Germline V lookup: CDR1 DFQATT, CDR2 SNEGSKA (reference sequence). DNA for the CDR3: TGCAGTGCGGGGGACCAGCAGGAGTACTTC. This sequence encodes CSAGDQQEYF.

The chain joins TRBV7-2 to TRBJ2-7, with D possibly called TRBD1 or TRBD2 (5 bases each). Germline assignment: CDR1 SGHTA and CDR2 FQGNSA. This CDR3 is 16 amino acids long. V was pared by 4 bases and J by 0 bases, with 16 bases between. The CDR3: CASSSTGPTNSYEQYF. DNA for the CDR3: TGTGCCAGCAGCTCTACGGGACCGACGAACTCCTACGAGCAGTACTTC.

This clone appeared a few times. The chain recombines TRBV27 with TRBJ2-7; D is uncertain. Germline V gives CDR1 MNHEY, CDR2 SMNVEV (reference sequence). The V end lost 6 bases, the J end lost 3 bases, and 15 bases lay between the germline ends. The CDR3 covers 14 residues. The CDR3 loop is CASRAAGFLYEQYF. DNA of the CDR3: TGTGCCAGCAGGGCCGCCGGGTTCCTCTACGAGCAGTACTTC.

The genes are TRBV29-1 and TRBJ1-1; D possibly corresponds to TRBD1 (6 bases). The V gene's germline CDR1 is SQVTM and CDR2 ANQGSEA. V was cut by 6 bases and J by 1 base, with 12 bases left in between. The CDR3 has 13 amino acids. Here the CDR3 DNA reads TGCAGCGTCCTACAGGGAAGGAACACTGAAGCTTTCTTT. Amino acid sequence: CSVLQGRNTEAFF.

The chain has TRBV7-9 and TRBJ2-1, with a possible D match to TRBD2 (6 bases). The CDR3 covers 16 residues. Germline CDR1 is SEHNR and CDR2 is FQNEAQ (reference sequence). The ends were cut back, 4 bases at V and 0 bases at J, with 13 bases in the middle. CDR3 sequence (DNA): TGTGCCAGCAGCTACTCGGGACTGCCCTCCTACAATGAGCAGTTCTTC. Translated: CASSYSGLPSYNEQFF.

For the CDR3, the DNA is TGCGCCAGCAGCTTGGAACAGGTTCTCAATGAGCAGTTCTTC. Amino acids: CASSLEQVLNEQFF. This sequence joins TRBV5-1 and TRBJ2-1; perhaps TRBD1 as D (5 bases). CDR3 length: 14 residues. The germline gives CDR1 SGHRS, CDR2 YFSETQ. The ends were cut back, 0 bases at V and 6 bases at J, with 10 bases in the middle. Full variable domain (outside the CDR3, taken from reference TRBV5-1 and TRBJ2-1): KAGVTQTPRYLIKTRGQQVTLSCSPISGHRSVSWYQQTPGQGLQFLFEYFSETQRNKGNFPGRFSGRQFSNSRSEMNVSTLELGDSALYLCASSLEQVLNEQFFGPGTRLTVL.

V gene TRBV9 combines with J gene TRBJ2-5; either TRBD1 or TRBD2 may fit D (5 bases each). Between the trimmed V and J ends, which lost 3 bases and 1 base, there was a span of 13 bases. CDR1 is SGDLS, CDR2 YYNGEE, per germline. The CDR3 covers 15 residues. The DNA of the CDR3 is TGTGCCAGCAGCGCGCTCGGGGCGGTCCAAGAGACCCAGTACTTC. This codes for CASSALGAVQETQYF.

This clone appeared a few times. The V gene is TRBV2, the J gene TRBJ1-2; D unclear. V was shortened by 5 bases and J by 10 bases, with 14 bases between the two germline ends. This CDR3 comprises 12 residues. Germline V gene sequence: CDR1 SNHLY, CDR2 FYNNEI. The CDR3 reads CASSLQDSTYTF. In DNA, the CDR3 is TGTGCCAGCAGTCTACAAGATTCTACCTACACCTTC.

The chain employs TRBV14 and TRBJ1-2; TRBD1 agrees at 9 bases. The CDR3 is 15 residues long. V lost 0 bases and J lost 7; bases outside the gene matches: 6. Germline CDR1 reads SGHDN; CDR2 reads FVKESK. The CDR3 region is CASSQEGQGWAGYTF. The CDR3 DNA is TGTGCCAGCAGCCAAGAAGGACAGGGGTGGGCTGGCTACACCTTC.

The CDR3 DNA is TGTGCCACCAGCAGAGATTCCGATCTTCCTTGGTACTTC. Amino acids: CATSRDSDLPWYF. The chain couples TRBV15 to TRBJ2-7, with unresolved D. CDR1 and CDR2 from the germline V gene are LNHNV and YYDKDF (reference sequence). Between the trimmed V and J ends, which lost 0 bases and 12 bases, there was a span of 15 bases. The CDR3 contains 13 residues.

The chain has TRBV27 and TRBJ2-7, with TRBD2 identical over 10 bases. Germline V gene lookup returns CDR1 MNHEY and CDR2 SMNVEV (reference sequence). V trimming: 1 base; J trimming: 0 bases; junction bases outside the gene matches: 15. The CDR3 is 20 residues long. CDR3 protein: CASSLFSGGPSGGSSYEQYF. CDR3 sequence (DNA): TGTGCCAGCAGTTTATTTTCCGGCGGTCCTAGCGGGGGAAGCTCCTACGAGCAGTACTTC.

This chain joins TRBV10-3 and TRBJ1-5; the match to TRBD1 covers 7 bases. Germline V lookup: CDR1 ENHRY, CDR2 SYGVKD. The CDR3 runs to 14 residues. V lost 11 bases to trimming and J lost 4 bases; unmatched junction nucleotides: 11. CDR3 loop: CASNRDSTNQPQHF. The CDR3 region has the DNA TGTGCCTCTAACCGGGACAGCACTAATCAGCCCCAGCATTTT.

A few counts support this clone. This chain connects TRBV2 to TRBJ1-6, with D possibly matching TRBD1 (5 bases). This CDR3 has 15 amino acids. CDR1 SNHLY and CDR2 FYNNEI come from the germline V gene. Deletions cut 6 bases from V and 9 bases from J, with 18 bases between. The CDR3: CASSSTWGSGSPLHF. The CDR3 DNA sequence: TGTGCCAGCAGCTCGACGTGGGGGAGTGGTTCACCCCTCCACTTT.

The rearrangement links TRBV7-3 to TRBJ2-5, with 8 nucleotides matching TRBD1. V trimming: 1 base; J trimming: 4 bases; junction bases outside the gene matches: 5. The CDR3 is made up of 15 amino acids. CDR1 SGHTA and CDR2 FQGTGA come from the germline V gene. The DNA of the CDR3 is TGTGCCAGCAGCTTAATGGGCGACAGGGGAGAGACCCAGTACTTC. Its protein product is CASSLMGDRGETQYF.

Written as DNA, the CDR3 is TGCGCCAGCAGCCAGACCGGGACAGGGACCCAAGAGACCCAGTACTTC. Translated, it gives CASSQTGTGTQETQYF. The chain is built from TRBV4-1 and TRBJ2-5, with TRBD1 matching 9 bases. Per germline, CDR1 MGHRA and CDR2 YSYEKL. V dropped 3 bases and J dropped 1; count of bases not matched to a gene: 6. This CDR3 has 16 residues.

The chain combines TRBV29-1 with TRBJ2-3, with TRBD1 matching 12 bases. Losses at the gene ends were 4 bases for V and 7 bases for J; bases not matched to a gene: 3. This CDR3 spans 13 amino acids. CDR1 and CDR2 from the germline V gene are SQVTM and ANQGSEA. In nucleotides, the CDR3 is TGCAGCGTTGGGGGACAGGGGGCAAATACGCAGTATTTT. This encodes CSVGGQGANTQYF.